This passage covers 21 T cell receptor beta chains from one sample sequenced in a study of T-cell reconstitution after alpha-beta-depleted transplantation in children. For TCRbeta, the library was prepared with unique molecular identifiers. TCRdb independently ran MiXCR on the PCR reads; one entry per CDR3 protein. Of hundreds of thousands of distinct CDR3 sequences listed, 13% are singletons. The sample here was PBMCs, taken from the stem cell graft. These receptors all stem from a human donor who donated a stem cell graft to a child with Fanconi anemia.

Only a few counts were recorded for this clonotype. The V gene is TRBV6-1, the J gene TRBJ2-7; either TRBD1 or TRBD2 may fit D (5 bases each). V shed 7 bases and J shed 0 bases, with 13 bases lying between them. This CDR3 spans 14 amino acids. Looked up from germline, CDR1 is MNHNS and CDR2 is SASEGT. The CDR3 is CASKGTFSSYEQYF. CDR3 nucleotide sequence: TGTGCCAGCAAGGGGACGTTTAGCTCCTACGAGCAGTACTTC.

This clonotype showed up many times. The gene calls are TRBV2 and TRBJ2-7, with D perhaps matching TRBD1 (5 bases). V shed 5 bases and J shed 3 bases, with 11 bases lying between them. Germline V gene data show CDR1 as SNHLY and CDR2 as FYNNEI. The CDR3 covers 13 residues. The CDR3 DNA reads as TGTGCCAGCAGTCGACAGTCCCTCTACGAGCAGTACGTC. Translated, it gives CASSRQSLYEQYV.

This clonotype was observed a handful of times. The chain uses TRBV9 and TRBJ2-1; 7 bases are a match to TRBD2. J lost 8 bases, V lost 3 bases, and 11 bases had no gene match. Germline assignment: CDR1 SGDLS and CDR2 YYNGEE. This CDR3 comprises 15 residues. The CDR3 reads CASSGSGTKVDEQFF. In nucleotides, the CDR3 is TGTGCCAGCAGCGGATCCGGGACTAAGGTCGATGAGCAGTTCTTC.

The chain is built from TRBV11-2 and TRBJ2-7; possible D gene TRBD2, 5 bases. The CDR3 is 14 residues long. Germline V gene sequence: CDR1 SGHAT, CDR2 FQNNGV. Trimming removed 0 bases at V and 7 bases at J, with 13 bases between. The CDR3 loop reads CASSLEWVSGEQYV. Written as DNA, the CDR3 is TGTGCCAGCAGCTTAGAGTGGGTATCGGGGGAGCAGTACGTC.

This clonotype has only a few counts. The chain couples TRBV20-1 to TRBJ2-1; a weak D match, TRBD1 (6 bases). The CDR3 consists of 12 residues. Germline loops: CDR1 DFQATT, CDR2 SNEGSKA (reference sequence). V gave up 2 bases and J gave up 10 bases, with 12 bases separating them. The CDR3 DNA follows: TGCAGTGCTAGATACAGGGTATGGGAGCAGTTCTTC. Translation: CSARYRVWEQFF.

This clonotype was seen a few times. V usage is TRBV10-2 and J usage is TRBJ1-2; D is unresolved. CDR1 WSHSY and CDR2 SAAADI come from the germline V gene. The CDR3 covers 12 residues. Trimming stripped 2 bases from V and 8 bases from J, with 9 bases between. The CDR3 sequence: CASSEAPWGYTF. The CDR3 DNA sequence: TGCGCCAGCAGTGAGGCCCCTTGGGGCTACACCTTC.

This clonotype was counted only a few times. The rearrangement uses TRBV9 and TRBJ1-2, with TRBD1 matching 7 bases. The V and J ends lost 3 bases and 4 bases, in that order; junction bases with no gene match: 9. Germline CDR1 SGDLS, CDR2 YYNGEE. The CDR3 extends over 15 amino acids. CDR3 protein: CASSANRGRGYGYTF. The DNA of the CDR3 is TGTGCCAGCAGCGCCAACAGGGGAAGGGGCTATGGCTACACCTTC.

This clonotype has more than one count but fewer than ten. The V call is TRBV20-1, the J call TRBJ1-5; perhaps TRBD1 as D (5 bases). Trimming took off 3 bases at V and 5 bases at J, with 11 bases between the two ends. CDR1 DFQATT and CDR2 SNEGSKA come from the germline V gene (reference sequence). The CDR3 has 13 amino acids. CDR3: CSASIGGDQPQHF. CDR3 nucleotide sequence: TGCAGTGCTAGTATCGGGGGAGATCAGCCCCAGCATTTT.

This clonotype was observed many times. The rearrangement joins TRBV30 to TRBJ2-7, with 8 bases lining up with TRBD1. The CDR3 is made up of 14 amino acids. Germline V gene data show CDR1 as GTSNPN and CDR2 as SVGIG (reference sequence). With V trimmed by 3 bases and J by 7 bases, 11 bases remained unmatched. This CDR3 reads CAWRVAGTGPEQYF. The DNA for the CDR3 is TGTGCCTGGAGAGTAGCCGGGACAGGCCCTGAGCAGTACTTC.

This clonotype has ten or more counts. The CDR3 DNA reads as TGCGCCAGCAGCTCCGAGGGCACAGATACGCAGTATTTT. This gives the protein CASSSEGTDTQYF. The chain recombines TRBV5-1 with TRBJ2-3; D is undetermined. Germline V CDR1 and CDR2: SGHRS, YFSETQ. Trimming left V 3 bases short and J 1 base short, with 6 bases between. This CDR3 has 13 residues. The full variable domain, with the rest looked up from reference TRBV5-1 and TRBJ2-3, is KAGVTQTPRYLIKTRGQQVTLSCSPISGHRSVSWYQQTPGQGLQFLFEYFSETQRNKGNFPGRFSGRQFSNSRSEMNVSTLELGDSALYLCASSSEGTDTQYFGPGTRLTVL.

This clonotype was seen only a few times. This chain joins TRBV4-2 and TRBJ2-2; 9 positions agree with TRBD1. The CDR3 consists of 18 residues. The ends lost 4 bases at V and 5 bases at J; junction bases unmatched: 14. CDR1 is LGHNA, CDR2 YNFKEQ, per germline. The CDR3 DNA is TGTGCCAGCAGCCCAACTGTAGGAGGACAGGGGATGACCGGGGAGCTGTTTTTT. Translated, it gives CASSPTVGGQGMTGELFF.

CDR3 bases: TGTGCCAGCAGGTCCCTGGCGGGGGGGTCCAATGAGCAGTTCTTC. This codes for CASRSLAGGSNEQFF. The chain is built from TRBV11-2 and TRBJ2-1; 9 bases line up with TRBD2. The V segment lost 6 bases and the J segment 6 bases; nucleotides outside the gene matches: 9. The V gene's germline CDR1 is SGHAT and CDR2 FQNNGV. The CDR3 spans 15 residues.

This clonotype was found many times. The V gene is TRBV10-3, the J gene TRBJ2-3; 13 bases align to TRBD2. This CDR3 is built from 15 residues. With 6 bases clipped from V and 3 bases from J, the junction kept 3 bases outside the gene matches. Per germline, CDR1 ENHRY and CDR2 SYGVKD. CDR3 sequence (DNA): TGTGCCATCAGGGGGACTAGCGGGGTTACAGATACGCAGTATTTT. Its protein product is CAIRGTSGVTDTQYF.

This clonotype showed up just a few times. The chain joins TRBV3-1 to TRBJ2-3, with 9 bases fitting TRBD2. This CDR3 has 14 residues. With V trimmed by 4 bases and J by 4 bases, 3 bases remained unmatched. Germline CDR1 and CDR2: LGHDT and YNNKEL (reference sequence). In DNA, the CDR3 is TGTGCCAGCAGCCCGACTAGCGGCTCAGATACGCAGTATTTT. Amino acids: CASSPTSGSDTQYF.

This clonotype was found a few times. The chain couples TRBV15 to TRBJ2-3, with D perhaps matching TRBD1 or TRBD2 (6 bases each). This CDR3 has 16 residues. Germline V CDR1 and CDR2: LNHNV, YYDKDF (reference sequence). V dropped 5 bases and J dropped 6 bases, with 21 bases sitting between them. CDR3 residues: CATSVGIRGRRDTQYF. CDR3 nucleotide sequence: TGTGCCACCAGCGTTGGTATACGGGGGCGTAGGGATACGCAGTATTTT.

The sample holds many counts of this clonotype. The CDR3: CASSQASLAGRGRNEQFF. The CDR3, as DNA: TGTGCCAGCAGCCAAGCGTCTCTAGCGGGTCGAGGGAGGAATGAGCAGTTCTTC. This chain connects TRBV4-2 to TRBJ2-1; 8 bases match TRBD2. With V trimmed by 1 base and J by 7 bases, 15 bases remained unmatched. There are 18 residues in the CDR3. Germline lookup yields CDR1 LGHNA and CDR2 YNFKEQ.

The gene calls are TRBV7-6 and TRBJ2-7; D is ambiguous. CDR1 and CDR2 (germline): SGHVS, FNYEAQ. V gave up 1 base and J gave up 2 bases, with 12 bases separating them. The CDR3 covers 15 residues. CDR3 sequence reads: CASSLGEGIPYEQYF. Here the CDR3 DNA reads TGTGCCAGCAGCTTAGGGGAAGGGATACCCTACGAGCAGTACTTC. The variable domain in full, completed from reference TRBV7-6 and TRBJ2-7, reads GAGVSQSPRYKVTKRGQDVALRCDPISGHVSLYWYRQALGQGPEFLTYFNYEAQQDKSGLPNDRFSAERPEGSISTLTIQRTEQRDSAMYRCASSLGEGIPYEQYFGPGTRLTVT.

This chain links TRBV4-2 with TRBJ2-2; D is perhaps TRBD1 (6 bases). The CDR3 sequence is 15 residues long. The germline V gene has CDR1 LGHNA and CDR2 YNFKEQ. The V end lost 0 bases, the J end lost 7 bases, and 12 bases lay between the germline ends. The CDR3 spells CASSQDTGKSGELFF. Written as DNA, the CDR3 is TGTGCCAGCAGCCAAGATACAGGGAAAAGCGGGGAGCTGTTTTTT.

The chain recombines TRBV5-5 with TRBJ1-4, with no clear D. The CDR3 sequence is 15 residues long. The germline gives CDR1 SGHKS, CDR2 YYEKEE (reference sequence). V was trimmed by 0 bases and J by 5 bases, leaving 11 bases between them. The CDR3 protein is CASSLEGFGNEKLFF. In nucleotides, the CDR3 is TGTGCCAGCAGCTTGGAGGGTTTCGGCAATGAAAAACTGTTTTTT.

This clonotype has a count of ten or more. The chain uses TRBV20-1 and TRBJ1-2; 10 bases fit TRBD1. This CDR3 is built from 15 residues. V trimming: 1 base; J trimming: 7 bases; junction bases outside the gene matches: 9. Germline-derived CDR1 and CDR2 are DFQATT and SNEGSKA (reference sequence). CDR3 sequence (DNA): TGCAGTGCTAGAGCCCAATGGGACAGGGGTCGTGGCTACACCTTC. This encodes CSARAQWDRGRGYTF.

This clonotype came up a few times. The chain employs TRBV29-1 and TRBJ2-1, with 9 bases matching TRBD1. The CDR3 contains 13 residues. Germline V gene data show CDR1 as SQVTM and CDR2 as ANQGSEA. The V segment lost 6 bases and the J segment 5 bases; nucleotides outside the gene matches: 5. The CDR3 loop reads CSVARQGDNEQFF. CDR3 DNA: TGCAGCGTCGCCCGACAGGGGGACAATGAGCAGTTCTTC.